Listed here is a single T cell receptor (beta chain). The RNA, about 0.45 to 1 ug, was put through reverse transcription using random hexamers. MiXCR, applied by TCRdb to the immunoSEQ multiplex PCR reads, yields one record per CDR3 protein. Here the sample spans about 280,000 distinct CDR3 sequences, 70% to 90% being singletons. This entry belongs to a study of CD8 T cells in Susac syndrome. V was pared by 7 bases and J by 0 bases, with 16 bases between. Germline CDR1 is MDHEN and CDR2 is SYDVKM. The length of the CDR3 is 15 residues. This clonotype originated in a human donor with multiple sclerosis. The chain uses TRBV28 and TRBJ2-7; the D gene could be TRBD1 or TRBD2 (5 bases each). The material sequenced was CD8+ T cells from PBMCs. CDR3 nucleotides: TGTGCCAGCACCCGGCAGGGACCAAGCTCCTACGAGCAGTACTTC. It translates to CASTRQGPSSYEQYF. The variable domain in full, completed from reference TRBV28 and TRBJ2-7, reads DVKVTQSSRYLVKRTGEKVFLECVQDMDHENMFWYRQDPGLGLRLIYFSYDVKMKEKGDIPEGYSVSREKKERFSLILESASTNQTSMYLCASTRQGPSSYEQYFGPGTRLTVT.